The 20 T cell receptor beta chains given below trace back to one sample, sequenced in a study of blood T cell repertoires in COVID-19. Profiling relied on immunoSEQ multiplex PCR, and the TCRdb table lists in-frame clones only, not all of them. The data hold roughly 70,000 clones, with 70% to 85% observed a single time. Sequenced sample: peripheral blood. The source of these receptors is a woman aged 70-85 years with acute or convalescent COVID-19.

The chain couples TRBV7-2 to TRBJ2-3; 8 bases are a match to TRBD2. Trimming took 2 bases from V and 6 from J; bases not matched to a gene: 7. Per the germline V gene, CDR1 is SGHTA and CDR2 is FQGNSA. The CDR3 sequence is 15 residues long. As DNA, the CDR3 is TGTGCCAGCAGCTTAATAGCGGGGTCCGCGGATACGCAGTATTTT. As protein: CASSLIAGSADTQYF.

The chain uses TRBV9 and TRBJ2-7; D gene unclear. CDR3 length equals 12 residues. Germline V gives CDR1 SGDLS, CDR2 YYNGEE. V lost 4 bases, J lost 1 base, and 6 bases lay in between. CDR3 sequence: CASSSPSYEQYF. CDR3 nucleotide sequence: TGTGCCAGCAGCTCCCCATCCTACGAGCAGTACTTC.

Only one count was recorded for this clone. CDR3 protein: CASSLDSNTEAFF. The CDR3 coding sequence is TGTGCCAGCAGCCTGGACAGCAACACTGAAGCTTTCTTT. The chain is built from TRBV5-8 and TRBJ1-1; D is perhaps TRBD1 (6 bases). This CDR3 has 13 residues. Germline CDR1 SGHTS, CDR2 YDEGEE. The V end lost 4 bases, the J end lost 2 bases, and 9 bases lay between the germline ends. Variable domain in full (rest from reference TRBV5-8 and TRBJ1-1): EAGVTQSPTHLIKTRGQQATLRCSPISGHTSVYWYQQALGLGLQFLLWYDEGEERNRGNFPPRFSGRQFPNYSSELNVNALELEDSALYLCASSLDSNTEAFFGQGTRLTVV.

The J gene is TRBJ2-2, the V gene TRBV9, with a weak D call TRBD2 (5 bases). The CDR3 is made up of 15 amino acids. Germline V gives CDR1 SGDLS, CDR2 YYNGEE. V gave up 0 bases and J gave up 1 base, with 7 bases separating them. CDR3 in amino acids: CASSVAGRNTGELFF. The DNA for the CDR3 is TGTGCCAGCAGCGTAGCGGGGAGGAACACCGGGGAGCTGTTTTTT.

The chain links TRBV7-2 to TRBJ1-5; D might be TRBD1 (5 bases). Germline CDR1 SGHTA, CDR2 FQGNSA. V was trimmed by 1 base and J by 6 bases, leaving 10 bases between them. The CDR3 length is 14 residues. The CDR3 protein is CASSLGQGSQPQHF. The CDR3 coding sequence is TGTGCCAGCAGCTTAGGGCAGGGCAGTCAGCCCCAGCATTTT.

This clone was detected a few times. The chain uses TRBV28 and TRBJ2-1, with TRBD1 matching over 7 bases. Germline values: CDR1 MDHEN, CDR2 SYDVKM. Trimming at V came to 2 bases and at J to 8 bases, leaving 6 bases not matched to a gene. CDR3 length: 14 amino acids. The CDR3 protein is CASSLLAGQDEQFF. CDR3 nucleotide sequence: TGTGCCAGCAGTTTACTCGCCGGACAGGATGAGCAGTTCTTC.

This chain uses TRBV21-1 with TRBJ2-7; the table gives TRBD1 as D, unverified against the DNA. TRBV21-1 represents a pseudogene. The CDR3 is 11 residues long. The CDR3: CASRLSQDEYF. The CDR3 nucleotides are TGTGCCAGCAGGCTATCACAGGACGAGTACTTC.

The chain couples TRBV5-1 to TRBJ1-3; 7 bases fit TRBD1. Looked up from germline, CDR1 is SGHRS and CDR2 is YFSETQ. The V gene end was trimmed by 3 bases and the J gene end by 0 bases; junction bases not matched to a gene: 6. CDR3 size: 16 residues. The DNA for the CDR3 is TGCGCCAGCAGCTGGACGGGACAGACCTCTGGAAACACCATATATTTT. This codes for CASSWTGQTSGNTIYF.

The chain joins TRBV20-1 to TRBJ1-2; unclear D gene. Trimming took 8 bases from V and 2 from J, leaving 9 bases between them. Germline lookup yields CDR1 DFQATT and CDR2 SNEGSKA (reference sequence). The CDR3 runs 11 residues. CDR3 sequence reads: CSSPSNYGYTF. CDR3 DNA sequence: TGCAGTTCCCCCTCCAACTATGGCTACACCTTC.

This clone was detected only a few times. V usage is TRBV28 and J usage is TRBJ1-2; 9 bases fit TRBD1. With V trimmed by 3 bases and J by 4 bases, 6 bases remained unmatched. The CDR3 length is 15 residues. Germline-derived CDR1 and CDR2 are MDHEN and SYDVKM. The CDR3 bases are TGTGCCAGCAGTTTTGGGGACAGGGTGCCCTATGGCTACACCTTC. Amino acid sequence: CASSFGDRVPYGYTF.

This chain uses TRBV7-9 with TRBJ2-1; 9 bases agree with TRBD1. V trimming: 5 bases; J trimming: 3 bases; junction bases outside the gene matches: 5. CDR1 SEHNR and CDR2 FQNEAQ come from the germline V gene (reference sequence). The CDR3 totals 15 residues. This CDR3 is CASSIGQGIYNEQFF. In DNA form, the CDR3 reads TGTGCCAGCAGCATAGGACAGGGGATCTACAATGAGCAGTTCTTC.

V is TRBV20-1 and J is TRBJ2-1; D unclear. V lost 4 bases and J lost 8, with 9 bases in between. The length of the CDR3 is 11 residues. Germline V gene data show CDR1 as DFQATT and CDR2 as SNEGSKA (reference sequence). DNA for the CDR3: TGCAGTGCTACCTTTAGATATGAGCAGTTCTTC. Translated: CSATFRYEQFF.

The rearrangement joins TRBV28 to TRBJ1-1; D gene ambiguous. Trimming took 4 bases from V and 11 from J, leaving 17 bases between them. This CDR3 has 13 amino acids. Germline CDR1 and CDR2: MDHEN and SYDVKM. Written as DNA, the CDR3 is TGTGCCAGCAGTTCCCTCGGGTTCTACGTCGCTTTCTTT. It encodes CASSSLGFYVAFF.

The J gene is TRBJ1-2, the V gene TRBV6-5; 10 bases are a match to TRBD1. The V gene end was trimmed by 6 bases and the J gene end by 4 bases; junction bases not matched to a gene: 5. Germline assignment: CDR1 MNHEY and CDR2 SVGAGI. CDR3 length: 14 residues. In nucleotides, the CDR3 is TGTGCCAGCAGGGAGACAGGGGGCGGCTATGGCTACACCTTC. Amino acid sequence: CASRETGGGYGYTF.

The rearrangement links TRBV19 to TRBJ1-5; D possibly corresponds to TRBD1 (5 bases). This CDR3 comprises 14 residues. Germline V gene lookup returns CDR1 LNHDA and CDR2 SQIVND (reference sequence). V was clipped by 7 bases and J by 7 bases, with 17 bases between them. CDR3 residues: CASNLEAQGQPQHF. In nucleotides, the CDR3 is TGTGCCAGTAACCTCGAAGCGCAGGGCCAGCCCCAGCATTTT.

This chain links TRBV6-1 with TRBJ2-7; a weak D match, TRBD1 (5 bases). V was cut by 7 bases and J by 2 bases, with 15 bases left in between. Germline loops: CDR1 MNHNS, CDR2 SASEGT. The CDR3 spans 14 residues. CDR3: CASTTGFRAYEQYF. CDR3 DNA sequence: TGTGCCAGCACAACAGGCTTTCGTGCCTACGAGCAGTACTTC.

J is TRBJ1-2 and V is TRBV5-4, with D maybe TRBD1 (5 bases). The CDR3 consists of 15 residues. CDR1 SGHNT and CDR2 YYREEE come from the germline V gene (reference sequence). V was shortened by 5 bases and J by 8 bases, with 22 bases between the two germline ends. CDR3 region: CASSPGGQGIYGYTF. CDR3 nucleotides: TGTGCCAGCAGTCCCGGCGGCCAGGGCATCTACGGCTACACCTTC.

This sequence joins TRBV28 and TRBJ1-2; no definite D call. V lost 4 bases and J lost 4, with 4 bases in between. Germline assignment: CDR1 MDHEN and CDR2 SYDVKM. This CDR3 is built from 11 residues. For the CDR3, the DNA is TGTGCCAGCAGTTCAATCTATGGCTACACCTTC. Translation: CASSSIYGYTF.

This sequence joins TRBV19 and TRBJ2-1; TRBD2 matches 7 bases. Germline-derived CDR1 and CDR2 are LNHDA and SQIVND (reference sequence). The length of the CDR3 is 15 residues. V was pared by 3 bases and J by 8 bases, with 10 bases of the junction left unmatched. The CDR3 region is CASSIGGSPSDEQFF. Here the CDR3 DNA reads TGTGCCAGTAGTATTGGCGGGAGCCCCTCGGATGAGCAGTTCTTC.

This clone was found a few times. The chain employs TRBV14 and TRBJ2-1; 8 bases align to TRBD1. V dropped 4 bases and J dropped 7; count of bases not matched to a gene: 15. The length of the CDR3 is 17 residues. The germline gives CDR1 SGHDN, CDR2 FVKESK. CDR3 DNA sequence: TGTGCCAGCAGCCTGATCCCGCAGGGGGCATTTTCGAATGAGCAGTTCTTC. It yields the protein CASSLIPQGAFSNEQFF.